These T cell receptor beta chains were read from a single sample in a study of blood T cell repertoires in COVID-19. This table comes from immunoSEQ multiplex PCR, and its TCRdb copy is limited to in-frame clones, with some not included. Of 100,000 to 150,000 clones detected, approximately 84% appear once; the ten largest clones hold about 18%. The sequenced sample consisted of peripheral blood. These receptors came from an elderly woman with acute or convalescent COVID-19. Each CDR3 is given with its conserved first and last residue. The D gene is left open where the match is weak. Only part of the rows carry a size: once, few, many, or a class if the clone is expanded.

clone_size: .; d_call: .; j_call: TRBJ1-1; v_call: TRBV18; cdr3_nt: TGTGCCAGCTCACGCAACACCGGGGTGAACACTGAAGCTTTCTTT; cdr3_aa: CASSRNTGVNTEAFF
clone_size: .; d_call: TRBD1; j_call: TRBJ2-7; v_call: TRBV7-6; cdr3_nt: TGTGCCAGCAGCTCCTGGGACAGGGCAGGGGGCGAGCAGTACTTC; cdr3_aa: CASSSWDRAGGEQYF
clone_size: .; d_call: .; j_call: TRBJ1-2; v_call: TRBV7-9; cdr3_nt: TGTGCCAGCAGCTTGAGGGACTATGGCTACACCTTC; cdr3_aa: CASSLRDYGYTF
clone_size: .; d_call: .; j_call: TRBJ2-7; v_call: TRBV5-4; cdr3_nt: TGTGCCAGCAGCTTGGAGGCGGCTACCGAGCAGTACTTC; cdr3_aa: CASSLEAATEQYF
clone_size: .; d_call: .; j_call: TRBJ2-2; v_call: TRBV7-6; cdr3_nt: TGTGCCAGCAGCTCGCGCGGGGAGCTGTTTTTT; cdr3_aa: CASSSRGELFF
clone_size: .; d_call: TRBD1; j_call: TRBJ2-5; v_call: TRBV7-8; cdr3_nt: TGTGCCAGCAGCTTAGATAGCAGGGGGCTATGGGAGACCCAGTACTTC; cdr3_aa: CASSLDSRGLWETQYF
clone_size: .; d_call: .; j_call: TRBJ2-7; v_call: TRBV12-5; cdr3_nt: TGTGCTAGTGGTTTGGTACTCCAGTCCAGGAGCGGCTACGAGCAGTACTTC; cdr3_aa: CASGLVLQSRSGYEQYF
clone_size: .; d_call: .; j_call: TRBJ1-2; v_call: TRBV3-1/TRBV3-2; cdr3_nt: TGTGCCAGCAGCCAAGGTTCGGGTGGCTACACCTTC; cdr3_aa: CASSQGSGGYTF
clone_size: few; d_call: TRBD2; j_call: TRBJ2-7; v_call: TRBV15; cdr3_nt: TGTGCCACCAGCAGTTCCCCGCGGGGGAAATCCTACGAGCAGTACTTC; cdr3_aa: CATSSSPRGKSYEQYF
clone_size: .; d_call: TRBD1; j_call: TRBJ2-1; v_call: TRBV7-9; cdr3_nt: TGTGCCAGCAGTTCACAGGGGGGCTTATACAATGAGCAGTTCTTC; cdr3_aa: CASSSQGGLYNEQFF
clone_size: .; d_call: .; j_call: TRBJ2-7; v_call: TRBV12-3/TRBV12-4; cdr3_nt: TGTGCCAGCAGTTTAGAACAGTCCCACGAGCAGTACTTC; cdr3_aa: CASSLEQSHEQYF
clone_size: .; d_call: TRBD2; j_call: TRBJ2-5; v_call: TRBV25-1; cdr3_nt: TGTGCCAGCAGGCCCTTCGGGGGGGGGCAGGAGACCCAGTACTTC; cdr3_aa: CASRPFGGGQETQYF
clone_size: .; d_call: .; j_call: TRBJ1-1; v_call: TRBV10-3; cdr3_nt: TGTGCCATCGGCTGGGGGGGGAACACTGAAGCTTTCTTT; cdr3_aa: CAIGWGGNTEAFF
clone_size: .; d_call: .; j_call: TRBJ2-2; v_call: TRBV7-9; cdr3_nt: TGTGCCAGCAGCTTATATAGGGGAAGCACCGGGGAGCTGTTTTTT; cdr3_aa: CASSLYRGSTGELFF
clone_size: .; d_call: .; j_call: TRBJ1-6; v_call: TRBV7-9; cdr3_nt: TGTGCCAGCAGCTTAGCCCCCCACAGAGCTCAAGGCTATAATTCACCCCTCCACTTT; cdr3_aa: CASSLAPHRAQGYNSPLHF
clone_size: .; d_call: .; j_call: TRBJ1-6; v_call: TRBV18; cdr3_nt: TGTGCCAGCTCACCCCCAAATTCACCCCTCCACTTT; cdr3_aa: CASSPPNSPLHF
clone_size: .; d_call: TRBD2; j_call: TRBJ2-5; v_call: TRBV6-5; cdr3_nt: TGTGCCAGCGGGCGGGAGCAGCGGGAGACCCAGTACTTC; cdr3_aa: CASGREQRETQYF
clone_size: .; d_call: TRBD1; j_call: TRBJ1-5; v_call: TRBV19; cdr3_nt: TGTGCCAGTAGTATAGCAGGGGGTAGCAATCAGCCCCAGCATTTT; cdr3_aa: CASSIAGGSNQPQHF
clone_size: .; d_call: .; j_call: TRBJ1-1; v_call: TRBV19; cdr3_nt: TGTGCCAGTAGTACCCGGGAAGGACAGCCACAATCCACTGAAGCTTTCTTT; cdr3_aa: CASSTREGQPQSTEAFF
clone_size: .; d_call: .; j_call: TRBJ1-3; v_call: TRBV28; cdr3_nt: TGTGCCAGCAGTTTATTCTCAGGGGCGGGGGACACCATATATTTT; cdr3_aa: CASSLFSGAGDTIYF
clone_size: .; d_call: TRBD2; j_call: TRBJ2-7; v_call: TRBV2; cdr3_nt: TGTGCCAGCAGTGATCCCGGGGAGGGGACTACCTACGAGCAGTACTTC; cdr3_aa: CASSDPGEGTTYEQYF
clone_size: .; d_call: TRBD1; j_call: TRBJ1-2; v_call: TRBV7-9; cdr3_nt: TGTGCCAGCGCAGGGGGCACCTATGGCTACACCTTC; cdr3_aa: CASAGGTYGYTF
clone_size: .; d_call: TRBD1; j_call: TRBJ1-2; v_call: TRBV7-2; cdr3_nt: TGTGCCAGCAGCTTAAGAGCTGACAGGGCTAACTATGGCTACACCTTC; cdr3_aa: CASSLRADRANYGYTF
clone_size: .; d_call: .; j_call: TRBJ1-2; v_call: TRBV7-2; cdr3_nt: TGTGCCAGCAGCTTATCCAGGCAGAGATCTAACTATGGCTACACCTTC; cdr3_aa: CASSLSRQRSNYGYTF
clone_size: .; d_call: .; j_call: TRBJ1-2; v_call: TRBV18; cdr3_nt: TGTGCCAGCTCACCGAGGCCCGGACTTTACTATGGCTACACCTTC; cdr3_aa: CASSPRPGLYYGYTF
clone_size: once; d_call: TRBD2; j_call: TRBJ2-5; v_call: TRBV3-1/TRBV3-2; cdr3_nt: TGTGCCAGCAGCCCGAGACTAGCGGGGCTCCAAGAGACCCAGTACTTC; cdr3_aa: CASSPRLAGLQETQYF
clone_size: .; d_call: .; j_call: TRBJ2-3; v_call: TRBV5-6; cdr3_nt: TGTGCCAGCAGATGGGCAAAGGCAGATACGCAGTATTTT; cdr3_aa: CASRWAKADTQYF
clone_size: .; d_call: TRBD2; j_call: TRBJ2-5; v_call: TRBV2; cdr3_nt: TGTGCCAGCAGTTTTCCCCCATTGGGTAGCGGGGGATCTGAGACCCAGTACTTC; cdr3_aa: CASSFPPLGSGGSETQYF
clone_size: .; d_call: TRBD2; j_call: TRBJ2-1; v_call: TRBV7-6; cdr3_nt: TGTGCCAGCAGCTCAAGCGGGACCCACTACAATGAGCAGTTCTTC; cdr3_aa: CASSSSGTHYNEQFF
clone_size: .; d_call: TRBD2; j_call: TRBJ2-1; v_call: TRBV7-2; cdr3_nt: TGTGCCAGCAACCGGGGAGGGACTAGCGGGAGTTGGGGCAATGAGCAGTTCTTC; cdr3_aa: CASNRGGTSGSWGNEQFF
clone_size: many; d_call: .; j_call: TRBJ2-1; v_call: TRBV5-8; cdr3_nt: TGTGCCAGCAGCCTGGGCGGAAATGAGCAGTTCTTC; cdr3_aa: CASSLGGNEQFF
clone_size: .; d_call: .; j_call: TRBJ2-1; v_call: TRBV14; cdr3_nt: TGTGCCAGCAGCCAAGATAGGCGTCAGGGGAATGAGCAGTTCTTC; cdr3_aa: CASSQDRRQGNEQFF
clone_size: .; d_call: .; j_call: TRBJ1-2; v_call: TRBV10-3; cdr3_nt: TGTGCCATCAGTTCCGGGGGGGATAACTATGGCTACACCTTC; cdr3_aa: CAISSGGDNYGYTF
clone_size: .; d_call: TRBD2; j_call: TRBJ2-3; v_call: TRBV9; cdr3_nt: TGTGCCAGCAGCGTAGGCTCGCGGGGGGGCCTCGATACGCAGTATTTT; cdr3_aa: CASSVGSRGGLDTQYF
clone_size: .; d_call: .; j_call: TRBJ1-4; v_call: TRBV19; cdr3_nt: TGTGCCAGTAGTATTTCAGGGGTTAGTGAAAAACTGTTTTTT; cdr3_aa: CASSISGVSEKLFF
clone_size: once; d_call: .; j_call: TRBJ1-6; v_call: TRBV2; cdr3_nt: TGTGCCAGCAGTGAACAGGGGTGGAATTCACCCCTCCACTTT; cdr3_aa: CASSEQGWNSPLHF
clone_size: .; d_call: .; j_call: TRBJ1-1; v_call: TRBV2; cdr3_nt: TGTGCCAGCAGTGAAGGGGCAGGGGCGAACACTGAAGCTTTCTTT; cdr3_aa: CASSEGAGANTEAFF
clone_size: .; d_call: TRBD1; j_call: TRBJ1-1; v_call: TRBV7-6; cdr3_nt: TGTGCCAGCAGCCCACGGGACAGGGGGAACACTGAAGCTTTCTTT; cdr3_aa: CASSPRDRGNTEAFF
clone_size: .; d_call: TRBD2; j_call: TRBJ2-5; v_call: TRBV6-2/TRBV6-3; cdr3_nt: TGTGCCAGCAGTTACCATTTAGAGTCTAGCGGGAGAAGAGGGAGCCAAGAGACCCAGTACTTC; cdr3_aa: CASSYHLESSGRRGSQETQYF
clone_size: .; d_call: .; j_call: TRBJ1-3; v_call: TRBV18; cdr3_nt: TGTGCCAGCTCAGCAGAGAGGAGCTCTGGAAACACCATATATTTT; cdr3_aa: CASSAERSSGNTIYF
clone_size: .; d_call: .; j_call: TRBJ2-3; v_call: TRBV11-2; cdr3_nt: TGTGCCAGCAGCTTAGAGGGAGGAGTAACAGATACGCAGTATTTT; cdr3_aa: CASSLEGGVTDTQYF
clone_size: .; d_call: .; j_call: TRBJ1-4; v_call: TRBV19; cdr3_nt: TGTGCCAGTAGTTTCTGGCAGTCAACTAATGAAAAACTGTTTTTT; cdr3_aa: CASSFWQSTNEKLFF